The clone carrying this T cell receptor (beta chain) was picked up many times. The data are from a study of regulatory T cells in long-lasting Graves disease. From germline, CDR1 is DFQATT and CDR2 SNEGSKA (reference sequence). The CDR3 loop spans 15 amino acids. The ends lost 6 bases at V and 5 bases at J; junction bases unmatched: 11. Sequencing libraries for TCR beta were prepared with iRepertoire HTBI primers and Arm-PCR of CDR3 regions. TCRdb recomputed calls from the multiplex PCR reads with MiXCR, one row per CDR3 protein. Of some 500,000 distinct CDR3 sequences in the sample, about 13% were seen once. Noted time point: newly diagnosed GD, antithyroid drugs for less than 3 months. Isolated PBMC RNA provided the starting material for the TCR library. This sample also belongs to another study, concerning T cells in Graves' hyperthyroidism and ophthalmopathy. This second study says: Patients between 18 and 65 years old had hyperthyroidism, newly diagnosed and lasting under 2 months.

This sample comprised peripheral blood mononuclear cells (PBMCs), obtained at new diagnosis, from a patient treated with antithyroid drugs. J is TRBJ2-3 and V is TRBV20-1; 10 nucleotides align to TRBD2. The origin of this receptor is a man aged 25 to 40 with Graves disease. The CDR3: CSARLAGAEKDTQYF. The CDR3 region has the DNA TGCAGTGCCCGGCTAGCGGGAGCTGAAAAAGATACGCAGTATTTT.